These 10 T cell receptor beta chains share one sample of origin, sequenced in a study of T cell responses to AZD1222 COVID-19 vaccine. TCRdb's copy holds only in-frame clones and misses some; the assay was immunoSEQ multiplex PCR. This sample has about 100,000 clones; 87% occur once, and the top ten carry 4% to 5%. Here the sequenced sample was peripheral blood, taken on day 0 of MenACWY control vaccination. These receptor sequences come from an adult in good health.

CDR3 protein: CASKDRGYTDTQYF. The CDR3 DNA is TGTGCCAGCAAAGACAGGGGTTACACAGATACGCAGTATTTT. The V call is TRBV2, the J call TRBJ2-3; 8 positions match TRBD1. The V and J ends lost 7 bases and 2 bases, in that order; junction bases with no gene match: 5. Germline CDR1 and CDR2: SNHLY and FYNNEI. CDR3 length: 14 residues.

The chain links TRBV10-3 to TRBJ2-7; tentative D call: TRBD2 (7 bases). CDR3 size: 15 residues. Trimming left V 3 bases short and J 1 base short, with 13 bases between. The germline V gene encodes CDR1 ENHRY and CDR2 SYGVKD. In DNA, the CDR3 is TGTGCCATCAGTGAAGGGGGGGAGGGATCCTACGAGCAGTACTTC. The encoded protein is CAISEGGEGSYEQYF.

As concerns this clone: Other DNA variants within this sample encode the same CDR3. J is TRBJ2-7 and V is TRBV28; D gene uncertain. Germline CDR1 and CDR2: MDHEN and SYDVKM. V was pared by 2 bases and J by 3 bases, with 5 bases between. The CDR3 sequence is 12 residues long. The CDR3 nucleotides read TGTGCCAGCAGTTTAAGTGGCTACGAGCAGTACTTC. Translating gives CASSLSGYEQYF.

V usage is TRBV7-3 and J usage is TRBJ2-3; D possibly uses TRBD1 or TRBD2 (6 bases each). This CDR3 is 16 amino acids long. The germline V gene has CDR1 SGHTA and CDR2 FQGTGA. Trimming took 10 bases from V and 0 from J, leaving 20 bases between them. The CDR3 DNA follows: TGTGCCACCGCTAGGGGGGCCGGCACAAGCACAGATACGCAGTATTTT. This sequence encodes CATARGAGTSTDTQYF. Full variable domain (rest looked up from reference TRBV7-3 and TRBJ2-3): GAGVSQTPSNKVTEKGKYVELRCDPISGHTALYWYRQSLGQGPEFLIYFQGTGAADDSGLPNDRFFAVRPEGSVSTLKIQRTERGDSAVYLCATARGAGTSTDTQYFGPGTRLTVL.

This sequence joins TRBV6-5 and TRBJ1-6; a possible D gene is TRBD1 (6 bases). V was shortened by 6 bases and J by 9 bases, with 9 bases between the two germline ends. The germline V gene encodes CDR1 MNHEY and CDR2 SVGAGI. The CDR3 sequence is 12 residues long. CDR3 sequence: CASSQGLSPLHF. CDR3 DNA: TGTGCCAGCAGCCAGGGGCTTTCACCCCTCCACTTT.

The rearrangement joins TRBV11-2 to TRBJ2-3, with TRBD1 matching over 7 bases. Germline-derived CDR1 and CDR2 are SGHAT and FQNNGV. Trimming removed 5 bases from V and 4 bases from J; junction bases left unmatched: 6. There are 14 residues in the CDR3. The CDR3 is CASSATGQADTQYF. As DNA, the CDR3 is TGTGCCAGCAGCGCCACCGGACAGGCAGATACGCAGTATTTT.

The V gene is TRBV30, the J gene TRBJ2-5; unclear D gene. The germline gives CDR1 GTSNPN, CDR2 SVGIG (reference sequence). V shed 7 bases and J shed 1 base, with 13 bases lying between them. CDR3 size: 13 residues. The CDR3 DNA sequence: TGTGCCTTCTCCAGACCGCTCCAAGAGACCCAGTACTTC. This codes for CAFSRPLQETQYF.

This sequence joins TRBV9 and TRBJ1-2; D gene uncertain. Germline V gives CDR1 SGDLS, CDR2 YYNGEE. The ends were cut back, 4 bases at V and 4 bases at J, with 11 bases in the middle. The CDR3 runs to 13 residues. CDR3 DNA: TGTGCCAGCAGCAGCGGGCCCTCCTATGGCTACACCTTC. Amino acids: CASSSGPSYGYTF.

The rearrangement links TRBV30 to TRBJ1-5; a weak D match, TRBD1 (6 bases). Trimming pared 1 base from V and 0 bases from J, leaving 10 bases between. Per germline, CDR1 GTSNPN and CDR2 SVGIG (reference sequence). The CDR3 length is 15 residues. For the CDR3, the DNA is TGTGCCTGGAGTGATGGGGGCTATAGCAATCAGCCCCAGCATTTT. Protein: CAWSDGGYSNQPQHF.

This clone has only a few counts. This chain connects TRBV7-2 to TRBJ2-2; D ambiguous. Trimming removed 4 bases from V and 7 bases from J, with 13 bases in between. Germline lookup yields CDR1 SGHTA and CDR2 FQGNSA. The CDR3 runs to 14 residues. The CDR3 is CASSSPSRSGELFF. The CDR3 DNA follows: TGTGCCAGCAGCTCCCCCTCACGTAGCGGGGAGCTGTTTTTT. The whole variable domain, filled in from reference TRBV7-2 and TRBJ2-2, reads GAGVSQSPSNKVTEKGKDVELRCDPISGHTALYWYRQSLGQGLEFLIYFQGNSAPDKSGLPSDRFSAERTGGSVSTLTIQRTQQEDSAVYLCASSSPSRSGELFFGEGSRLTVL.